The T cell receptor beta chain described here comes from a study of molecular identifiers for immune sequencing clone quantification (dated by TCRdb to 2016 to 2018). Background for the entire study: In a replicate experiment, RNA from roughly 20,000 or 100,000 naive CD8 T cells was split into five aliquots, four of which were sequenced. This methods study used CD8 T cells to benchmark TCR RNA copy counting and molecular-identifier clustering-based TCR repertoire sequencing (MIDCIRS).

The method behind the library was PCR. Data came from a NextSeq 500. Preparation of bulk TCR libraries followed a previously described approach, with the TCR primers listed in Table S5. Total RNA was purified with the Qiagen AllPrep DNA/RNA kit. Before any analysis, reads coming from multiple sequencing runs of the same library were combined into one pool. In the paper's pipeline: Only reads with exact TCR constant sequence were kept, trimmed to 150 nt, and grouped by their 12-nt molecular barcodes. Within each barcode group, reads were sub-clustered at a 15% Levenshtein threshold, and quality-weighted consensus sequences were built per RNA molecule. Non-functional sequences were removed, as were lower-count sequences one edit away from another. Barcode sub-clusters with fewer than 20% of the maximum read count were removed, based on fitting two negative binomial distributions. TCRdb applied fastp at Q25 and MiXCR to the public reads, then kept only in-frame beta chains. CDR3 protein duplicates are merged, each entry listing the most common genes and DNA. TCRdb assigned the V and J calls; the authors' analysis was not used. The sample table records over 550,000 distinct CDR3 sequences; around 25% of these occur just once. The biggest ten clones account for approximately 0.75% of the sample.

Regarding this clonotype: The antigen this receptor binds is unknown. No per-base quality is available; no much larger clone lies one base away.

General conclusions and limits of the study: In CMV-specific effector cells, over 98% of molecules were held by clones above 20 RNA copies, whereas under 1% of molecules were held by such clones in naive cells. When barcode sub-clustering was omitted, TCR diversity was inflated by chimeric consensus sequences, with chimeras reaching as high as 47%. Naive libraries contained spiked-in Jurkat TCR RNA (10 copies' worth), which is not part of the donor repertoire. Highly expanded clone sizes could be underestimated if identical TCR molecules share a barcode. Modeling estimated about 3 recovered TCR RNA copies per cell, compared with about 10 by digital PCR, which implies approximately 30% capture efficiency. Even against a background of about a million naive CD8 T cells, spiked-in Jurkat TCR RNA amounting to a single cell's worth was reported to be detectable.

Libraries of naive CD8 T cells were built from approximately 20,000 to 1,000,000 sorted cells, with 10%, 30% or 50% of the purified RNA used. Naive CD8 T cells, defined as CD8+CD4-CCR7+CD45RA+, were FACS-sorted into RLT Plus buffer on a BD FACSAria II. Detection sensitivity was tested by spiking Jurkat RNA equal to roughly ten TCR copies' worth into samples containing 20,000-1,000,000 naive CD8 T cells. Enrichment of CD8 T cells was done with RosetteSep CD8+ T Cell Enrichment Cocktail plus Ficoll-Paque, and ACK red cell lysis came afterward. The CDR3 numbers 13 residues from cysteine through phenylalanine. Just CDR3 DNA is preserved here, 39 bases in frame from base 1. The germline ends are 13 bases apart after V is trimmed by 8 bases and J by 8 bases. The germline V gene (reference sequence) specifies LGHDT as CDR1 and YNNKEL as CDR2.

The TCR comes from a human donor in good health. Some libraries in this study had Jurkat cell RNA spiked in. Recombination joined TRBV3-1 with TRBJ1-6; the D gene identity is not certain. Sequences were obtained from naive CD8+ T cells from blood, with Jurkat cell RNA spiked in. The cell subset or site label corresponds to: FACS-sorted CD8+CD4-CCR7+CD45RA+ naive T cells. CDR3 reads: CASQTPGDSPLHF. The DNA reads TGTGCCAGCCAGACACCGGGAGATTCACCCCTCCACTTT.